What follows describes a single TCR beta chain. Other DNA sequences within the sample encode an identical CDR3. This sample is part of a study of OX40 agonist ivuxolimab in advanced cancers. Germline CDR1 reads LNHDA; CDR2 reads SQIVND (reference sequence). After removal of 4 bases from V and 1 base from J, the junction contained 3 bases not matched to a gene. The CDR3 length is 15 residues. The repertoire was sequenced with immunoSEQ multiplex PCR; TCRdb's copy has only in-frame clones and lacks some. The sample has around 62,000 clones, roughly 84% seen once. Samples of blood were obtained at baseline, on cycle 4 day 1, and on cycle 7 day 1.

The chain uses TRBV19 and TRBJ1-5, with 8 bases matching TRBD1. The starting material was CD4+ or CD8+ T cells sorted from blood, obtained in a trial of the OX40 agonist ivuxolimab. The receptor's source is an adult with an advanced solid tumor such as melanoma, head and neck, liver or kidney cancer. The CDR3, as DNA: TGTGCCAGTAGTACAAGGACAGGGAGCAATCAGCCCCAGCATTTT. The encoded protein is CASSTRTGSNQPQHF.